This is a list of T cell receptor beta chains from one sample in a study of cytomegalovirus exposure and HLA in healthy donors. Method: immunoSEQ multiplex PCR; TCRdb's copy keeps in-frame clones and lacks some. The table shows some 120,000 clones, with about three quarters occurring only once. Sequencing used PBMCs. The receptors here all came from a man aged 45 to 65 in good health and CMV-seronegative. Both conserved end residues are part of each CDR3. A D gene is named only where the DNA matches it firmly. The size of a clone is reported for some rows only, either as once, few or many, or as a class for expanded clones.

>TRBV5-1|few|TRBJ2-3|TRBD1
TGCGCCAGCAGCTTGGTTAGGACAGGGACAGATACGCAGTATTTT
CASSLVRTGTDTQYF
>TRBV2|NA|TRBJ1-5|NA
TGTGCCAGCAGACCGTTGAGGGTCAATCAGCCCCAGCATTTT
CASRPLRVNQPQHF
>TRBV5-1|NA|TRBJ2-5|NA
TGCGCCAGCAGCTTGGGGATGCAGGGACAAGAGACCCAGTACTTC
CASSLGMQGQETQYF
>TRBV28|NA|TRBJ1-5|NA
TGTGCCAGCATTGGAGGAGGCAATCAGCCCCAGCATTTT
CASIGGGNQPQHF
>TRBV28|NA|TRBJ1-6|NA
TGTGCCAGCAGTTTATTATCCCAGGGCTCCTATAATTCACCCCTCCACTTT
CASSLLSQGSYNSPLHF
>TRBV7-2|NA|TRBJ1-6|NA
TGTGCCAGCAGCCGGGATTCACCCCTCCACTTT
CASSRDSPLHF
>TRBV10-2|NA|TRBJ2-1|NA
TGCGCCAGCAGTGCGGGTGAATCCTACAATGAGCAGTTCTTC
CASSAGESYNEQFF
>TRBV5-1|NA|TRBJ2-1|NA
TGCGCCAGCAGTTTGGGAGCTGACAATGAGCAGTTCTTC
CASSLGADNEQFF
>TRBV28|NA|TRBJ1-2|NA
TGTGCCAGCACGGGAGCAGGGCAGTATGGCTACACCTTC
CASTGAGQYGYTF
>TRBV5-1|NA|TRBJ1-1|NA
TGCGCCAGCAGCATCACAGGGACCTTGAACACTGAAGCTTTCTTT
CASSITGTLNTEAFF
>TRBV5-1|NA|TRBJ1-2|NA
TGCGCCAGCAGCGCCCCCCCCGGGACTAACTATGGCTACACCTTC
CASSAPPGTNYGYTF
>TRBV4-1|NA|TRBJ1-1|NA
TGCGCCAGCAGCCAAGTTCGAACAGGATCACTGAACACTGAAGCTTTCTTT
CASSQVRTGSLNTEAFF
>TRBV25-1|few|TRBJ2-5|TRBD1
TGTGCCAGCAGTGAATTAGGGACAGAACAAGAGACCCAGTACTTC
CASSELGTEQETQYF
>TRBV4-1|NA|TRBJ2-1|NA
TGCGCCAGCAGCCATCCCCTCCCCAGGGGCCATGAGCAGTTCTTC
CASSHPLPRGHEQFF
>TRBV2|NA|TRBJ1-1|NA
TGTGCCAGCAATAAGGCGGCGTACATGAACACTGAAGCTTTCTTT
CASNKAAYMNTEAFF
>TRBV10-3|once|TRBJ1-4|NA
TGTGCCATCAGCAAAGGGGGGGCAAATGAAAAACTGTTTTTT
CAISKGGANEKLFF
>TRBV6-6|NA|TRBJ1-1|TRBD1
TGTGCCATTGGACAGGGGGCTACGAACACTGAAGCTTTCTTT
CAIGQGATNTEAFF
>TRBV28|NA|TRBJ2-3|TRBD1
TGTGCCAGCAGTTCCCCGGGACAGTTGGACACAGATACGCAGTATTTT
CASSSPGQLDTDTQYF
>TRBV7-6|NA|TRBJ1-6|TRBD1
TGTGCCAGCAGCTTAAGGGGGCTTAATTCACCCCTCCACTTT
CASSLRGLNSPLHF
>TRBV19|once|TRBJ2-2|TRBD2
TGTGCCAGTAGTATAGGCGGGGGTCCCACCGGGGAGCTGTTTTTT
CASSIGGGPTGELFF
>TRBV5-1|NA|TRBJ2-5|TRBD2
TGCGCCAGCAGCTTGAGCGGGGGGGACATTAAGACCCAGTACTTC
CASSLSGGDIKTQYF
>TRBV11-2|NA|TRBJ2-1|NA
TGTGCCAGCAGCTTAGGTCTGCAGTCCTACAATGAGCAGTTCTTC
CASSLGLQSYNEQFF
>TRBV23-1|NA|TRBJ1-2|NA
TGCGCCAGCAGTCAAATATCGGGACTTCCAGATTATCCTGGCTACACCTTC
CASSQISGLPDYPGYTF
>TRBV10-1|NA|TRBJ2-1|TRBD1
TGCGCCAGCAGGCCCGGGACAGGCTCGAATGAGCAGTTCTTC
CASRPGTGSNEQFF
>TRBV15|NA|TRBJ1-2|TRBD1
TGTGCCACCGCCCCGGAAAGTCTACAGGGGCGCTATGGCTACACCTTC
CATAPESLQGRYGYTF
>TRBV29-1|NA|TRBJ2-3|TRBD2
TGCAGCGTTGAAGAAAATAGCGGGGGGATACGAGATACGCAGTATTTT
CSVEENSGGIRDTQYF
>TRBV4-2|NA|TRBJ2-4|NA
TGTGCCAGCAGCCAAGATGGGGAGAAGTACTTC
CASSQDGEKYF
>TRBV10-3|NA|TRBJ1-1|TRBD1
TGTGCCATCAGTGGTACATACAGGGGAGAAGCTTTCTTT
CAISGTYRGEAFF
>TRBV6-1|NA|TRBJ1-1|TRBD1
TGTGCCAGCAGTCCTACAGGGGTGGCCGTTGAAGCTTTCTTT
CASSPTGVAVEAFF
>TRBV30|NA|TRBJ1-3|NA
TGTGCCTGGAGTTTGGGGAGACGGGCTGGAAACACCATATATTTT
CAWSLGRRAGNTIYF
>TRBV5-1|NA|TRBJ1-3|TRBD1
TGCGCCAGCAGCCCCGGACAGGGCGCCGGAAACACCATATATTTT
CASSPGQGAGNTIYF
>TRBV7-2|NA|TRBJ2-5|NA
TGTGCCAGCAGCTTAGACTCTCAGGGCTGGGAGACCCAGTACTTC
CASSLDSQGWETQYF
>TRBV9|NA|TRBJ2-3|TRBD2
TGTGCCAGCAGCGGCGCGGGGGGCACAGATACGCAGTATTTT
CASSGAGGTDTQYF
>TRBV7-9|NA|TRBJ2-1|NA
TGTGCCAGCAGCTTATTCCGGGACACTCGTACCAACAATGAGCAGTTCTTC
CASSLFRDTRTNNEQFF
>TRBV6-5|once|TRBJ2-5|TRBD1
TGTGCCAGCAGCCAGGGACAGGGAGAAGAGACCCAGTACTTC
CASSQGQGEETQYF
>TRBV18|NA|TRBJ1-1|NA
TGTGCCAGCTCACCGGCAGGGCTGAACACTGAAGCTTTCTTT
CASSPAGLNTEAFF
>TRBV4-3|NA|TRBJ2-7|NA
TGCGCCAGCAGCCCGGGACTTTCCAGCTCCTACGAGCAGTACTTC
CASSPGLSSSYEQYF
>TRBV2|NA|TRBJ2-1|TRBD1
TGTGCCAGCAGTTCTAGCCCGACAGGGGGCAGTCGGGATGAGCAGTTCTTC
CASSSSPTGGSRDEQFF
>TRBV6-1|NA|TRBJ1-5|NA
TGTGCCAGCAGTGAAGCTCGACAGTACAATCAGCCCCAGCATTTT
CASSEARQYNQPQHF
>TRBV19|NA|TRBJ2-7|NA
TGTGCCAGTAGTACCTTAGGAGGCGAGCAGTACTTC
CASSTLGGEQYF
>TRBV29-1|NA|TRBJ1-1|TRBD1
TGCAGCCTGCAACCGGGGACAGCGAACACTGAAGCTTTCTTT
CSLQPGTANTEAFF
>TRBV4-3|NA|TRBJ2-1|TRBD2
TGCGCCAGCAGCCAAGATACGGCGGGGGGCTATAATGAGCAGTTCTTC
CASSQDTAGGYNEQFF
>TRBV5-1|NA|TRBJ2-5|NA
TGCGCCAGCAGACGTGCCCAGGTACAAGAGACCCAGTACTTC
CASRRAQVQETQYF
>TRBV10-3|NA|TRBJ1-2|NA
TGTGCCATCAGTGAGTCTTCGGTAAATGGCTACACCTTC
CAISESSVNGYTF
>TRBV29-1|NA|TRBJ1-2|TRBD1
TGCAGCGTTGGAACAGGGGGCCCCTATGGCTACACCTTC
CSVGTGGPYGYTF
>TRBV29-1|NA|TRBJ1-3|NA
TGCAGCGCATTGGAGGGTTTGTCTGGAAACACCATATATTTT
CSALEGLSGNTIYF